Described below is a single T cell receptor beta chain sequence and its context. This clonotype appeared once. This receptor's antigen is unknown. No base qualities exist here, and no much larger clone lies one base off it. One read alone is a weak basis. Specificity for host alloantigens, anergy, and the capacity for alloantigen-specific suppression were described as properties of donor-derived T-allo10 cells. This sample stems from a study of type 1 regulatory T cells (TCRdb year 2021). In the study overall: An in vitro protocol by which a Tr1-enriched, alloantigen-specific CD4 T cell product named T-allo10 was generated was characterized in the study. T-allo10 was being evaluated clinically in patients with hematological malignancies who were receiving allogeneic hematopoietic stem cell transplantation.

The reads were generated on an Illumina MiSeq. In TCRdb, the public reads were trimmed at Q25 with fastp and aligned with MiXCR, with productive beta chains retained. Rows are unified per CDR3 protein, each entry keeping the most common DNA and genes. For this sample the table gives fewer than 25,000 distinct CDR3 sequences, of which about two thirds were detected only once. The leading ten clones occupy less than 15% of the sample. The clonotype comes from a human donor in good health. The sample taken for sequencing was cultured T cells, either the whole culture or a sorted T cell fraction (not recorded which). The sample's cell subset or site label, in plain terms: Tr1-enriched cell product generated in vitro against host alloantigens.

CDR3 protein: CASSAAGGGYTF. The DNA sequence follows: TGTGCCAGCAGCGCCGCAGGTGGTGGCTACACCTTC. The V and J genes are TRBV9 and TRBJ1-2, with no D gene named confidently. The CDR3 measures 12 amino acids from cysteine to phenylalanine. The entry retains the CDR3 DNA only, 36 bases that are in frame from base 1. According to the germline V gene, CDR1 reads SGDLS and CDR2 reads YYNGEE. Deletion took 3 bases off V and 7 bases off J, with a span of 10 bases between the germline ends.